This entry concerns a single T cell receptor beta chain. Its antigen is unknown. In the sorted-subset replicate PCRs, 150 to 200 ng DNA, around 30,000 T cell genomes, was used. Clones were sequenced by immunoSEQ multiplex PCR, and TCRdb holds only the in-frame ones, with some missing. The sample includes around 2,100,000 clones, approximately 94% of them seen just once. The data are from a study of shared clonotypes between healthy human individuals. For the study at large: CD8 memory received one plate per donor, CD8 naive two, CD4 memory three and CD4 naive three. Study-level points and caveats: Sequencing depth was predicted to influence how clonotypes are shared among donors.

Germline values: CDR1 SEHNR, CDR2 FQNEAQ (reference sequence). This CDR3 has 15 residues. V shed 1 base, J shed 4 bases, and the junction held 4 bases outside the gene matches. The naive CD8 population came from CD45RO-negative cells selected for CCR7, without terminally differentiated effector memory CD45RA+ cells. The donor population consisted of healthy HIV-negative adults with no recent acute infections or vaccinations. The sequence came from a man younger than 35 in good health. V usage is TRBV7-9 and J usage is TRBJ1-2, with TRBD1 matching over 9 bases. Sequenced material: naive CD8+ T cells sorted from blood. CDR3 coding DNA: TGTGCCAGCAGCTTAGAAGAGGGACAGGGCTATGGCTACACCTTC. It encodes CASSLEEGQGYGYTF.